The sequence of this T cell receptor (beta chain) was determined in a study of monozygotic twins with inflammatory bowel disease. Each CDR3 protein gets one entry in TCRdb, which reprocessed the 5' RACE reads and gives no DNA. The sample has fewer than 550,000 distinct CDR3 sequences, and its top ten clones hold roughly 2.3%. The CDR3 consists of 14 residues. Germline CDR1 reads MNHNY; CDR2 reads SVGAGI (reference sequence). The receptor comes from a human donor with ulcerative colitis or Crohn's disease, or a healthy co-twin of an affected twin (not recorded which). Sequences were obtained from blood. This chain joins TRBV6-6 and TRBJ2-7; TCRdb's D gene call, TRBD1, goes unchecked for lack of DNA. CDR3 region: CASSWGDGSYEQYF.